The clone carrying this T cell receptor (beta chain) was recorded a few times. This specimen comes from a study of T-cell reconstitution after alpha-beta-depleted transplantation in children. Unique molecular identifiers featured in how the TCRbeta library was prepared. MiXCR was run by TCRdb on the PCR reads, yielding one entry per CDR3 protein. The profile shows a few hundred thousand distinct CDR3 sequences, approximately 16% of them singletons. The V end lost 4 bases, the J end lost 4 bases, and 5 bases lay between the germline ends. Germline V gene data show CDR1 as SGHVS and CDR2 as FNYEAQ. This CDR3 region has 12 residues.

This chain links TRBV7-6 with TRBJ1-3; D is unclear. The clonotype was recovered from a human donor who donated a stem cell graft to a child with acute lymphoblastic leukemia. The material sequenced was PBMCs from the stem cell graft donor, taken from the stem cell graft. The CDR3 nucleotides are TGTGCCAGCAGCTCTAACGGAAACACCATATATTTT. Translating it yields CASSSNGNTIYF.